Following are 30 T cell receptor beta chains from one sample sequenced in a study of Ad26.COV2.S vaccination and SARS-CoV-2 variants. Treatment denoted: some 20 received Ad26.COV2.S at low or high dose, single or two shots; roughly 5 received placebo; per-sample allocation not given. Material that was analyzed had been drawn on day 63 after the first vaccine or placebo injection. Produced via immunoSEQ multiplex PCR; TCRdb's table is partial and in-frame only. The table has hundreds of thousands of clones, around four fifths seen once. The sequences come from peripheral blood, collected in a trial of Ad26.COV2.S vaccine versus placebo. Receptors were obtained from a person aged 18-60 years who received the Ad26.COV2.S COVID-19 vaccine or a placebo.

The chain is built from TRBV9 and TRBJ2-5; 14 bases fit TRBD2. Trimming at V came to 3 bases and at J to 3 bases, leaving 7 bases not matched to a gene. The germline V gene encodes CDR1 SGDLS and CDR2 YYNGEE. The CDR3 is 17 amino acids. The CDR3 DNA is TGTGCCAGCAGCGCCCGACCGGGACTAGCGGGGGAAGAGACCCAGTACTTC. Translated, it gives CASSARPGLAGEETQYF. The variable domain in full, with the rest retrieved from reference TRBV9 and TRBJ2-5, is DSGVTQTPKHLITATGQRVTLRCSPRSGDLSVYWYQQSLDQGLQFLIQYYNGEERAKGNILERFSAQQFPDLHSELNLSSLELGDSALYFCASSARPGLAGEETQYFGPGTRLLVL.

V gene TRBV5-6 combines with J gene TRBJ1-6, with no clear D. This CDR3 contains 14 residues. In germline, CDR1 is SGHDT, CDR2 YYEEEE. Trimming shortened V by 0 bases and J by 7 bases, and 8 bases separated the two germline ends. The CDR3 coding sequence is TGTGCCAGCAGCTTGGGCAGAGCAAATTCACCCCTCCACTTT. Its translation: CASSLGRANSPLHF.

The chain recombines TRBV3-1 (or the pseudogene TRBV3-2) with TRBJ2-7, with 7 bases fitting TRBD2. The CDR3 runs to 13 residues. V trimming: 10 bases; J trimming: 6 bases; junction bases outside the gene matches: 12. Germline-derived CDR1 and CDR2 are LGHDT and YNNKEL (reference sequence). For the CDR3, the DNA is TGTGCCACTACGGGGGGTTCGAGGACCGAGCAGTACTTC. Protein product: CATTGGSRTEQYF.

The chain uses TRBV10-2 and TRBJ1-4; D is ambiguous. The CDR3 spans 12 residues. CDR1 and CDR2 (germline): WSHSY, SAAADI. V was trimmed by 4 bases and J by 8 bases, leaving 8 bases between them. The CDR3 DNA follows: TGCGCCAGCAGTGTGTTAGGAGAAAAACTGTTTTTT. It encodes CASSVLGEKLFF.

The J gene is TRBJ1-2, the V gene TRBV19, with 9 bases that match TRBD1. Germline assignment: CDR1 LNHDA and CDR2 SQIVND (reference sequence). J was trimmed by 7 bases and V by 5 bases; bases with no gene match: 8. The CDR3 has 14 amino acids. The CDR3 DNA follows: TGTGCCAGTAGTTTCCGGGACAGGGTGACTGGCTACACCTTC. This sequence encodes CASSFRDRVTGYTF.

The sample holds one count of this clone. The DNA for the CDR3 is TGTGCCAGCTATGACAGCCTTTACGAGCAGTACTTC. Its translation is CASYDSLYEQYF. V is TRBV6-5 and J is TRBJ2-7; a weak D match, TRBD1 (5 bases). V shed 8 bases and J shed 4 bases, with 12 bases lying between them. Germline lookup yields CDR1 MNHEY and CDR2 SVGAGI. The CDR3 length is 12 residues.

This clone appeared once. V gene TRBV6-1 combines with J gene TRBJ2-3, with TRBD2 as a possible D gene (5 bases). The V gene's germline CDR1 is MNHNS and CDR2 SASEGT. Trimming cost V 5 bases and J 4 bases, with 13 bases left between them. The CDR3 runs to 14 residues. The CDR3 DNA is TGTGCCAGCAGTACTAGTGCTTCGGCAGATACGCAGTATTTT. Translating it yields CASSTSASADTQYF.

This sequence joins TRBV29-1 and TRBJ2-7; tentatively, D is TRBD2 (5 bases). CDR3 length: 12 residues. CDR1 is SQVTM, CDR2 ANQGSEA, per germline. The V end was cut by 7 bases, the J end by 0 bases, with 10 bases between. The CDR3 nucleotides are TGCAGCGCCGGACGGGGCTCCTACGAGCAGTACTTC. It specifies CSAGRGSYEQYF.

The chain carries TRBV11-2 and TRBJ1-1; TRBD1 aligns across 8 bases. This CDR3 spans 15 amino acids. Germline trimming cut 1 base from V and 4 bases from J; bases unmatched to any gene: 5. CDR1 and CDR2 from the germline V gene are SGHAT and FQNNGV. This CDR3 reads CASSLAAGGVTEAFF. The CDR3 coding sequence is TGTGCCAGCAGCTTAGCGGCAGGGGGCGTCACTGAAGCTTTCTTT.

This sequence joins TRBV6-5 and TRBJ1-3, with unresolved D. The CDR3 is 15 residues long. V was pared by 6 bases and J by 4 bases, with 16 bases between. Germline V lookup: CDR1 MNHEY, CDR2 SVGAGI. The CDR3 sequence is CASSFPAFSGNTIYF. The CDR3 coding sequence is TGTGCCAGCAGCTTCCCAGCATTTTCCGGAAACACCATATATTTT.

The chain carries TRBV21-1 and TRBJ1-5. TRBV21-1 is classified as a pseudogene. The CDR3 has 17 amino acids. CDR3 bases: TGTGCCAGCAGCAAAGCGGGGGACCGGGGAAGCAATCAGCCCCAGCATTTT. The encoded protein is CASSKAGDRGSNQPQHF.

The V call is TRBV9, the J call TRBJ2-1; TRBD2 is a possible D gene (6 bases). V was cut by 4 bases and J by 0 bases, with 11 bases left in between. CDR3 length: 15 residues. The germline V gene encodes CDR1 SGDLS and CDR2 YYNGEE. The CDR3 coding sequence is TGTGCCAGCAGCATGGACGGGAGCTCCTACAATGAGCAGTTCTTC. It yields the protein CASSMDGSSYNEQFF.

As concerns this clone: Other DNA sequences in this specimen translate into the identical CDR3. The chain combines TRBV27 with TRBJ1-1; D unclear. The CDR3 is 13 residues long. CDR1 and CDR2 (germline): MNHEY, SMNVEV (reference sequence). With 2 bases removed from V and 1 base from J, the gap between germline ends came to 5 bases. The CDR3 nucleotides read TGTGCCAGCAGTTTACGGGAGAACACTGAAGCTTTCTTT. This gives the protein CASSLRENTEAFF.

The V gene is TRBV27, the J gene TRBJ1-5; D is possibly TRBD1 (5 bases). Trimming took off 3 bases at V and 3 bases at J, with 9 bases between the two ends. Germline CDR1 reads MNHEY; CDR2 reads SMNVEV (reference sequence). CDR3 length equals 14 residues. CDR3 amino acids: CASSFGGTNQPQHF. The CDR3 region has the DNA TGTGCCAGCAGTTTTGGGGGGACCAATCAGCCCCAGCATTTT.

CDR3 loop: CASGLFSDYGYTF. The CDR3 region has the DNA TGTGCTAGTGGCTTGTTTAGCGACTATGGCTACACCTTC. The rearrangement links TRBV12-5 to TRBJ1-2; D unclear. Looked up from germline, CDR1 is LGHNT and CDR2 is FRNRAP. Trimming removed 6 bases from V and 3 bases from J, with 11 bases in between. The CDR3 runs 13 residues.

V and J are TRBV5-4 and TRBJ1-2, with a weak D call TRBD1 (5 bases). Germline loops: CDR1 SGHNT, CDR2 YYREEE (reference sequence). The length of the CDR3 is 17 residues. The V and J ends lost 1 base and 5 bases respectively, with 21 bases between them. The CDR3 nucleotides read TGTGCCAGCAGCTTGATGGAGGGTTTACGGGGGGGATATGGCTACACCTTC. Protein: CASSLMEGLRGGYGYTF.

V usage is TRBV27 and J usage is TRBJ1-4; unclear D gene. Looked up from germline, CDR1 is MNHEY and CDR2 is SMNVEV (reference sequence). Trimming pared 6 bases from V and 0 bases from J, leaving 8 bases between. The CDR3 is 14 residues long. The CDR3 reads CASRLIATNEKLFF. The CDR3 bases are TGTGCCAGCAGACTAATCGCAACTAATGAAAAACTGTTTTTT.

A remark on this clone: The sample carries other DNA sequences with the same CDR3. The chain joins TRBV11-2 to TRBJ2-1, with D unclear. Germline V gives CDR1 SGHAT, CDR2 FQNNGV. The V and J ends lost 1 base and 6 bases respectively, with 7 bases between them. The CDR3 is made up of 13 amino acids. The CDR3 DNA sequence: TGTGCCAGCAGCTTAGGTCCAGTCAATGAGCAGTTCTTC. Amino acid sequence: CASSLGPVNEQFF.

The chain uses TRBV4-3 and TRBJ1-4, with D unresolved. Germline CDR1 and CDR2: LGHNA and YSLEER. Trimming pared 3 bases from V and 4 bases from J, leaving 15 bases between. The CDR3 contains 16 residues. CDR3 amino acids: CASSHTPTFFNEKLFF. The CDR3 nucleotides read TGCGCCAGCAGCCATACCCCGACCTTTTTTAATGAAAAACTGTTTTTT.

CDR3 DNA: TGTGCCAGCGCACCGGGACAGGACTCCTACGAGCAGTACTTC. It yields the protein CASAPGQDSYEQYF. V is TRBV5-6 and J is TRBJ2-7, with 8 bases aligning to TRBD1. Germline V gives CDR1 SGHDT, CDR2 YYEEEE. The CDR3 contains 14 residues. The V and J ends lost 7 bases and 0 bases, in that order; junction bases with no gene match: 6.

As concerns this clone: The same CDR3 is also encoded by other DNA sequences in this sample. The chain is built from TRBV12-3 or TRBV12-4 and TRBJ2-2; D not resolved. The CDR3 sequence is 12 residues long. V dropped 3 bases and J dropped 6 bases, with 5 bases sitting between them. The CDR3, as DNA: TGTGCCAGCAGTTTGGGATCCGGGGAGCTGTTTTTT. Its translation is CASSLGSGELFF.

This clone was counted a few times. The rearrangement joins TRBV30 to TRBJ1-2, with TRBD1 identical over 9 bases. Germline V lookup: CDR1 GTSNPN, CDR2 SVGIG (reference sequence). The CDR3 contains 16 residues. With 3 bases clipped from V and 8 bases from J, the junction kept 16 bases outside the gene matches. For the CDR3, the DNA is TGTGCCTGGAGCATCGGTAGGGGACAGGGAGGGAGCGGCTACACCTTC. This encodes CAWSIGRGQGGSGYTF. The entire variable domain, with the rest obtained from reference TRBV30 and TRBJ1-2, is as follows: SQTIHQWPATLVQPVGSPLSLECTVEGTSNPNLYWYRQAAGRGLQLLFYSVGIGQISSEVPQNLSASRPQDRQFILSSKKLLLSDSGFYLCAWSIGRGQGGSGYTFGSGTRLTVV.

This chain connects TRBV3-1 (or the pseudogene TRBV3-2) to TRBJ1-2; 9 bases map to TRBD1. Trimming took 4 bases from V and 7 from J; bases not matched to a gene: 4. The CDR3 covers 13 residues. Germline V gene lookup returns CDR1 LGHDT and CDR2 YNNKEL (reference sequence). The CDR3 DNA reads TGTGCCAGCAGCCTACAGGGGGCGGGTGGCTACACCTTC. This encodes CASSLQGAGGYTF.

The rearrangement links TRBV14 to TRBJ2-7; possibly TRBD2 for D (5 bases). Trimming left V 3 bases short and J 1 base short, with 10 bases between. CDR1 SGHDN and CDR2 FVKESK come from the germline V gene. The CDR3 consists of 14 residues. CDR3 protein: CASSQRVGSYEQYF. For the CDR3, the DNA is TGTGCCAGCAGCCAGAGGGTTGGGTCCTACGAGCAGTACTTC.

The V gene is TRBV15, the J gene TRBJ2-5; TRBD2 agrees at 12 bases. Germline V CDR1 and CDR2: LNHNV, YYDKDF (reference sequence). V shed 8 bases and J 5 bases; nucleotides not matched to a gene: 6. The CDR3 consists of 14 residues. The CDR3 bases are TGTGCCACCGCGACTAGCGGGGGAAGGGAGACCCAGTACTTC. Translation: CATATSGGRETQYF.

This clone has only one observation. V gene TRBV7-9 combines with J gene TRBJ1-5; no clear D. Trimming cost V 5 bases and J 5 bases, with 16 bases left between them. Germline V lookup: CDR1 SEHNR, CDR2 FQNEAQ (reference sequence). This CDR3 comprises 15 residues. CDR3 in amino acids: CASSNLGSLHQPQHF. For the CDR3, the DNA is TGTGCCAGCAGCAACCTGGGCAGCCTTCATCAGCCCCAGCATTTT.

This clone is a singleton in its sample. V gene TRBV4-1 combines with J gene TRBJ2-7; D tentatively fits TRBD1 or TRBD2 (5 bases each). This CDR3 has 14 amino acids. Trimming cost V 5 bases and J 2 bases, with 13 bases left between them. The germline gives CDR1 MGHRA, CDR2 YSYEKL. The CDR3 nucleotides read TGCGCCAGCAGCGATCGGGACGGGGCCTACGAGCAGTACTTC. This sequence encodes CASSDRDGAYEQYF.

This chain uses TRBV20-1 with TRBJ2-7, with D maybe TRBD1 (6 bases). Germline values: CDR1 DFQATT, CDR2 SNEGSKA (reference sequence). The CDR3 is 11 residues long. V was cut by 5 bases and J by 4 bases, with 9 bases left in between. The CDR3 is CSARTGYEQYF. Here the CDR3 DNA reads TGCAGTGCTCGTACAGGGTACGAGCAGTACTTC.

The chain employs TRBV11-2 and TRBJ1-3, with D perhaps matching TRBD1 (5 bases). Trimming shortened V by 4 bases and J by 0 bases, and 13 bases separated the two germline ends. Germline assignment: CDR1 SGHAT and CDR2 FQNNGV. This CDR3 has 16 residues. The CDR3 spells CASSSHRGTSGNTIYF. Written as DNA, the CDR3 is TGTGCCAGCAGCTCGCACAGAGGGACCTCTGGAAACACCATATATTTT.

V is TRBV27 and J is TRBJ2-7; D gene ambiguous. V lost 4 bases and J 2 bases, leaving 18 bases between the germline ends. This CDR3 is 16 amino acids long. Looked up from germline, CDR1 is MNHEY and CDR2 is SMNVEV (reference sequence). CDR3 sequence reads: CASSSPPWQETYEQYF. Here the CDR3 DNA reads TGTGCCAGCAGTTCCCCGCCCTGGCAGGAAACCTACGAGCAGTACTTC.